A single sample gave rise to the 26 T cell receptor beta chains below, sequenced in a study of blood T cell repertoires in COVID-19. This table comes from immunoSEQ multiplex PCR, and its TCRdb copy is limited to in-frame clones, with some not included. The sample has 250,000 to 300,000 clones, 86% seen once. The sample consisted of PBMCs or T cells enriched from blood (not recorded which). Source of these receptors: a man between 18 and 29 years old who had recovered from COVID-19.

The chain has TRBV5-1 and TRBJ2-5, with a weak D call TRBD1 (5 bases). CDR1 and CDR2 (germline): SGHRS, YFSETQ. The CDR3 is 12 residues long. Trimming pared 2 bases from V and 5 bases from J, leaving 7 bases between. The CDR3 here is CASSLKGETQYF. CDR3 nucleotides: TGCGCCAGCAGCTTAAAGGGGGAGACCCAGTACTTC. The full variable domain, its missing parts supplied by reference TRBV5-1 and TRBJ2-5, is KAGVTQTPRYLIKTRGQQVTLSCSPISGHRSVSWYQQTPGQGLQFLFEYFSETQRNKGNFPGRFSGRQFSNSRSEMNVSTLELGDSALYLCASSLKGETQYFGPGTRLLVL.

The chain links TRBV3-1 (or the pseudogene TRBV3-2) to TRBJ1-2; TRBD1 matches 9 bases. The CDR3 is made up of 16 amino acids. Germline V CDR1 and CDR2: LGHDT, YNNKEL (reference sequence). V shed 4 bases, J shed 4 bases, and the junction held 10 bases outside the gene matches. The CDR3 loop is CASSRTNRGLGYGYTF. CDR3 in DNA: TGTGCCAGCAGCCGTACAAACAGGGGGCTCGGCTATGGCTACACCTTC.

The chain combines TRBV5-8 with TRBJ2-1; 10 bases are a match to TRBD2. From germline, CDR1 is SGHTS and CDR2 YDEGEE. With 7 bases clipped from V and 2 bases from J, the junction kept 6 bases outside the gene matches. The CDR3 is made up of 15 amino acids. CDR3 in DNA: TGTGCCAGCCCTAGCGGGGGCGAGACCTACAATGAGCAGTTCTTC. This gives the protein CASPSGGETYNEQFF.

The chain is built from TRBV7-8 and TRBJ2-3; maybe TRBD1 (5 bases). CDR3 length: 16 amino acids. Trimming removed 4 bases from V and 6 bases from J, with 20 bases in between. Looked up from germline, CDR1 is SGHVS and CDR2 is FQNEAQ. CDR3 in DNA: TGTGCCAGCAGCTCCTGGGCCGGTGGGGCCACGGATACGCAGTATTTT. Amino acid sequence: CASSSWAGGATDTQYF.

The CDR3 is CASSPWGDRVDTEAFF. CDR3 DNA sequence: TGCGCCAGCAGCCCCTGGGGGGACAGAGTAGACACTGAAGCTTTCTTT. The chain carries TRBV4-1 and TRBJ1-1; 7 nucleotides agree with TRBD1. J was trimmed by 3 bases and V by 4 bases; bases with no gene match: 11. Germline V gene lookup returns CDR1 MGHRA and CDR2 YSYEKL. CDR3 length: 16 amino acids.

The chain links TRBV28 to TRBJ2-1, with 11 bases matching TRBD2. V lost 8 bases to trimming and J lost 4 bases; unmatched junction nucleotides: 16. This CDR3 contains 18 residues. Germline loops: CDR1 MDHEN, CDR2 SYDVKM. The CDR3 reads CASETIRELAGVYNEQFF. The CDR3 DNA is TGTGCCAGCGAAACCATCCGCGAACTAGCGGGAGTATACAATGAGCAGTTCTTC.

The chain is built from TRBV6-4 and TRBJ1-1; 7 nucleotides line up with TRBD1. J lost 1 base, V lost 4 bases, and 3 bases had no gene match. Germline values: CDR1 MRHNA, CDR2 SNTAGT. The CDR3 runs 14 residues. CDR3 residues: CASSGQGPNTEAFF. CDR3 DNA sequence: TGTGCCAGCAGTGGACAGGGTCCGAACACTGAAGCTTTCTTT.

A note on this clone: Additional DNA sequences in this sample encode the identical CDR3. CDR3 sequence: CASSQVDRENTEAFF. The CDR3 nucleotides are TGCGCCAGCAGCCAAGTAGACAGGGAGAACACTGAAGCTTTCTTT. This sequence joins TRBV4-1 and TRBJ1-1, with 7 positions matching TRBD1. The CDR3 loop spans 15 amino acids. The germline gives CDR1 MGHRA, CDR2 YSYEKL. Trimming at V came to 1 base and at J to 1 base, leaving 3 bases not matched to a gene.

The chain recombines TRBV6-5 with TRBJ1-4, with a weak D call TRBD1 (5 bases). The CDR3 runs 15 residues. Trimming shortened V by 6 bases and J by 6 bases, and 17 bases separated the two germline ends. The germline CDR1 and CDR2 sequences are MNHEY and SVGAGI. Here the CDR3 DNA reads TGTGCCAGCAGGCCATTGAAGGGGATTTATGAAAAACTGTTTTTT. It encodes CASRPLKGIYEKLFF.

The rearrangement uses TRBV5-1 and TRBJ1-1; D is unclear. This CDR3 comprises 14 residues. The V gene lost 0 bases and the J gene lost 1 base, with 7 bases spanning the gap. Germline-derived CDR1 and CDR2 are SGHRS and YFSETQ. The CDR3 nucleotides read TGCGCCAGCAGCTTGGAGACGGGGAACACTGAAGCTTTCTTT. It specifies CASSLETGNTEAFF.

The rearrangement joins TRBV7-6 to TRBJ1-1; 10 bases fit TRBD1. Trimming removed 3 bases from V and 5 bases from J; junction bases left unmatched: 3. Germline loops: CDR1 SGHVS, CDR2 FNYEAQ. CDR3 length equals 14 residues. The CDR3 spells CASSLGQGKTEAFF. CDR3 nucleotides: TGTGCCAGCAGCTTGGGACAGGGGAAGACTGAAGCTTTCTTT.

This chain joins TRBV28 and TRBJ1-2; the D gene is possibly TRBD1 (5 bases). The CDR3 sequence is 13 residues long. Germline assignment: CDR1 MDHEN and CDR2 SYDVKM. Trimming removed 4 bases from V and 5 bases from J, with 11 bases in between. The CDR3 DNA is TGTGCCAGCAGTTATACGGGGGGGTATGGCTACACCTTC. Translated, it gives CASSYTGGYGYTF.

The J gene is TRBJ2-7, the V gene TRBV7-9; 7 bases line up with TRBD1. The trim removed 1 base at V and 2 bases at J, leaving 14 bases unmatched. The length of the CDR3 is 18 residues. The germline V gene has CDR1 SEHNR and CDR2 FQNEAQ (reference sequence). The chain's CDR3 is CASSLGPTGSLFTYEQYF. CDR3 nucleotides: TGTGCCAGCAGCTTAGGACCGACAGGGAGTCTCTTTACCTACGAGCAGTACTTC. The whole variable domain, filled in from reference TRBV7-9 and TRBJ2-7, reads DTGVSQNPRHKITKRGQNVTFRCDPISEHNRLYWYRQTLGQGPEFLTYFQNEAQLEKSRLLSDRFSAERPKGSFSTLEIQRTEQGDSAMYLCASSLGPTGSLFTYEQYFGPGTRLTVT.

CDR3 amino acids: CASSWDRVVSETQYF. The CDR3 DNA reads TGTGCCAGCAGTTGGGACAGGGTAGTATCAGAGACCCAGTACTTC. The J gene is TRBJ2-5, the V gene TRBV5-4; 9 nucleotides align to TRBD1. The CDR3 length is 15 residues. With V trimmed by 5 bases and J by 4 bases, 9 bases remained unmatched. The V gene's germline CDR1 is SGHNT and CDR2 YYREEE (reference sequence).

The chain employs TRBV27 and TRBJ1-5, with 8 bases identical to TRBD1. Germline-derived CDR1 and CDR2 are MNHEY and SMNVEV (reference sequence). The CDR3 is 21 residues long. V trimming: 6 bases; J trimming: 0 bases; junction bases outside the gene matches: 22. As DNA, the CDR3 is TGTGCCAGCAGCCGCGTTCGGACAGGGAGCGATAGCAGGTATAGCAATCAGCCCCAGCATTTT. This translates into CASSRVRTGSDSRYSNQPQHF.

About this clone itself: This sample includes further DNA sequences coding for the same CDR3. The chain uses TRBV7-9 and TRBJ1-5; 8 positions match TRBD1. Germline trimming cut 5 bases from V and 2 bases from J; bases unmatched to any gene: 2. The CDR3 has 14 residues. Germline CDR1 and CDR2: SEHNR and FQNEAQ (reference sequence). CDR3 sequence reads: CASSPTGGNQPQHF. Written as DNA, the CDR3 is TGTGCCAGCAGCCCGACAGGGGGCAATCAGCCCCAGCATTTT.

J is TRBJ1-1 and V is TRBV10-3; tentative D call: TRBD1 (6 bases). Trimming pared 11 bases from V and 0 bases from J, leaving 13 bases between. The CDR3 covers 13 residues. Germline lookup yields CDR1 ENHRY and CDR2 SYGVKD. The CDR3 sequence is CAAAGQLNTEAFF. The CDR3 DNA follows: TGTGCCGCCGCAGGACAGTTGAACACTGAAGCTTTCTTT.

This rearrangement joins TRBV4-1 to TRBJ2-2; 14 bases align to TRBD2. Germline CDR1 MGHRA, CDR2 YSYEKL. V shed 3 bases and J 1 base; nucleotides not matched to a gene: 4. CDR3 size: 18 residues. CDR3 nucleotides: TGCGCCAGCAGCCACCCCGGACTAGCGGGGGGGAACACCGGGGAGCTGTTTTTT. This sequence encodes CASSHPGLAGGNTGELFF.

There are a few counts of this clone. Here the CDR3 reads CASSQDPGANEKLFF. The CDR3 DNA reads as TGCGCCAGCAGCCAAGATCCAGGGGCTAATGAAAAACTGTTTTTT. V is TRBV4-1 and J is TRBJ1-4, with D perhaps matching TRBD1 (6 bases). The CDR3 extends over 15 amino acids. V lost 0 bases to trimming and J lost 3 bases, with 8 bases between them. CDR1 is MGHRA, CDR2 YSYEKL, per germline.

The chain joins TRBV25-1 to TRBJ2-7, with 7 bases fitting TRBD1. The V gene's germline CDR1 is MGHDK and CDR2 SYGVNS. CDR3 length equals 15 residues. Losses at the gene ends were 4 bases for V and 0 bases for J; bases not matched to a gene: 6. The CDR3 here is CASSVYRGYSYEQYF. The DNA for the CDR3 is TGTGCCAGCAGTGTCTACAGGGGCTACTCCTACGAGCAGTACTTC.

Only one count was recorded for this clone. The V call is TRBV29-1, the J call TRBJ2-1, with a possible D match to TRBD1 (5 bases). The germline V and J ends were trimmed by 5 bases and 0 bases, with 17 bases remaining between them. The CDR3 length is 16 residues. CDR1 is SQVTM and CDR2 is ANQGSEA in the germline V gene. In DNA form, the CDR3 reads TGCAGCGTTCCTACAGGTTACTTAAGCTCCTACAATGAGCAGTTCTTC. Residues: CSVPTGYLSSYNEQFF.

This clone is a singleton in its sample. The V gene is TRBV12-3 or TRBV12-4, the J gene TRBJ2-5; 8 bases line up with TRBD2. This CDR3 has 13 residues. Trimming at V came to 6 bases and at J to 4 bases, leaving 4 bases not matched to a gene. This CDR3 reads CASRPGLVETQYF. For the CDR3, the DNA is TGTGCCAGCAGGCCGGGACTAGTAGAGACCCAGTACTTC.

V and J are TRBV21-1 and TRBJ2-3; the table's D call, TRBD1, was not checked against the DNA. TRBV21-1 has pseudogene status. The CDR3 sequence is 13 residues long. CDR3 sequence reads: CARLDSSTDTQYF. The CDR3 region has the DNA TGTGCCAGGCTGGACAGCAGCACAGATACGCAGTATTTT.

CDR3: CASSIAGGPPGANVLTF. Here the CDR3 DNA reads TGTGCCAGTAGTATAGCGGGGGGCCCCCCTGGGGCCAACGTCCTGACTTTC. The chain carries TRBV19 and TRBJ2-6, with D perhaps matching TRBD2 (7 bases). This CDR3 spans 17 amino acids. From germline, CDR1 is LNHDA and CDR2 SQIVND (reference sequence). Trimming stripped 1 base from V and 2 bases from J, with 12 bases between.

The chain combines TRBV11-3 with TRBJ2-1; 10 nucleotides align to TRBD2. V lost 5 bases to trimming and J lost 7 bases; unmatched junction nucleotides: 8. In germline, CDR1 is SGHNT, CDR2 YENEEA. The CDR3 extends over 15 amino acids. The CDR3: CASSKLAGNRNEQFF. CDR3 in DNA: TGTGCCAGCAGCAAACTAGCGGGGAATCGGAATGAGCAGTTCTTC.

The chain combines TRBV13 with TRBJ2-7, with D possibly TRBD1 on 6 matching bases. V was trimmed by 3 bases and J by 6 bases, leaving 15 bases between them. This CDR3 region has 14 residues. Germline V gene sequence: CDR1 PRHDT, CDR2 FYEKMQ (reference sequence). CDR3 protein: CASSFGQGSGEQYF. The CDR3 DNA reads TGTGCCAGCAGCTTCGGCCAGGGGAGCGGCGAGCAGTACTTC. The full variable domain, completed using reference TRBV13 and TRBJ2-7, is AAGVIQSPRHLIKEKRETATLKCYPIPRHDTVYWYQQGPGQDPQFLISFYEKMQSDKGSIPDRFSAQQFSDYHSELNMSSLELGDSALYFCASSFGQGSGEQYFGPGTRLTVT.